This entry describes one TCR beta chain. Its specificity is not known. This sample is drawn from a study of cytomegalovirus exposure and HLA in healthy donors. General study results and limits: Earlier analysis found most TCR beta V segments productive about 90% or about 30% of the time.

Germline CDR1 is MDHEN and CDR2 is SYDVKM. With V trimmed by 7 bases and J by 1 base, 9 bases remained unmatched. The CDR3 extends over 15 amino acids. Primers: 60 Vbeta forward and 13 Jbeta reverse. Per the study methods: As a later analysis found, there were around 86 million unique TCR beta chains, of which around 9.9 million were shared. The table came from immunoSEQ multiplex PCR; TCRdb's copy has only in-frame clones and leaves some out. The V and J calls and clone size were taken over from that table, and D and trimming were inferred from the DNA. The table includes about 120,000 clones, 60% to 85% detected once.

The gene calls are TRBV28 and TRBJ1-1; 7 bases are shared with TRBD1. The sequence derives from a woman aged 40 to 49 in good health and CMV-seropositive. Sequencing was done on a sample of PBMCs. The CDR3 loop is CASKGAAEGNTEAFF. As DNA, the CDR3 is TGTGCCAGCAAGGGGGCCGCGGAGGGGAACACTGAAGCTTTCTTT.